This TCR beta chain is drawn from a study of blood T cell repertoires in COVID-19 (dated by TCRdb to between 2020 and 2021). Concerning the study at large: Collaborator samples came from the United States, Italy and Spain and covered acute and convalescent phases of COVID-19. The prospective study material was composed of cDNA or gDNA derived from T cells, B-cell-depleted T cells, or PBMCs. Subjects who had been exposed to COVID-19, were actively infected with it, or had recovered from it provided the deeply sampled blood TCRbeta repertoires that made up the dataset. The repertoires were released in a freely available public database meant as a resource for research on the immune response to SARS-CoV-2. The samples were drawn from two sources: the first 160 participants of the ongoing ImmuneRACE study, and 1,000 to 1,500 subjects contributed by 6 global collaborators. A de-identified subject ID, COVID-19 status, age in years and sex were almost always included in the sample metadata. Where HLA class I and class II types were available, the types were taken from metadata supplied by the sample provider, not from assay-based typing. Study-wide conclusions, independent of this receptor: The quantity of clinical and demographic metadata differed by source and by participant and was supplied without curation.

The collaborating institutions used their own protocols to collect whole blood in K2EDTA tubes. For TCRbeta analysis, collaborators shipped samples as frozen whole blood, isolated PBMCs, or DNA extracted from either of those sample types. Trimming at the junction amounts to 4 bases on V and 6 bases on J, and the germline ends lie 12 bases apart. The CDR3 starts with the cysteine, ends with the phenylalanine, and has 13 residues. Solely the CDR3 DNA is kept, with 39 bases framed from the first base. CDR1 and CDR2 are drawn from the germline V gene: ENHRY, SYGVKD. This clone was counted ten times or more. Its antigen remains undetermined. Per-nucleotide qualities are absent, and no much larger clonotype sits a single base away. TCRbeta CDR3 regions were amplified from genomic DNA using the immunoSEQ Assay, a bias-controlled multiplex PCR. The source study handled its data this way. Within the assay, amplification of reference gene primers was used to estimate how many nucleated cells each sample contained. Sequence reads were collapsed and filtered to measure the absolute abundance of every unique TCRbeta CDR3 rearrangement. Productive Simpson clonality was computed per sample as the square root of Simpson's diversity index over productive rearrangements. TCRdb mirrors the immuneACCESS table, restricted to in-frame sequences. Some clones are absent from its copies; in checked studies, under half trace to an unresolved V gene, and the reason for the others is unknown. The DNA was the basis for D and trimming; V, J and clone size are from that table. The sample profile shows 150,000 to 200,000 clones; around 80% of them were found once. Of the sample, 15% to 20% falls within the top ten clones.

This chain joins TRBV10-3 to TRBJ1-2; TRBD1 is possibly the D segment (5 matching bases). The sample was peripheral blood. This clonotype was obtained from a woman of 80 years or more with acute or convalescent COVID-19. CDR3 protein: CAISVRGVHGYTF. The nucleotide sequence is TGTGCCATCAGTGTACGGGGGGTCCATGGCTACACCTTC.